The T cell receptor beta chain described here comes from a study of cytomegalovirus exposure and HLA in healthy donors. Overall study results and limits: A later analysis found that most CMV-associated TCR beta chains appeared HLA-restricted.

A word on this clone: Its antigen remains unknown.

The CDR3 contains 13 residues. The germline V gene has CDR1 SGDLS and CDR2 YYNGEE. V lost 4 bases and J lost 1; bases outside the gene matches: 2. The primer mix had 60 Vbeta and 13 Jbeta primers. Measured with immunoSEQ multiplex PCR; TCRdb has only the in-frame clones, and not every one. The table has around 150,000 clones, approximately 80% seen once; the top ten hold 2.2%. The origin of this receptor is a man aged 45-65 years in good health and CMV-seropositive. Sequencing was done on a sample of PBMCs. This chain links TRBV9 with TRBJ2-7, with 7 bases matching TRBD1. In DNA form, the CDR3 reads TGTGCCAGCAGCTCGGGACAGTCCTACGAGCAGTACTTC. This translates into CASSSGQSYEQYF.